Listed below are T cell receptor beta chains from one sample, sequenced in a study of T-cell reconstitution after alpha-beta-depleted transplantation in children. Using its own MiXCR run on the PCR reads, TCRdb lists one record per CDR3 protein. The sample carries about 830,000 distinct CDR3 sequences, roughly 15% recorded once. Sequencing was performed on PBMCs, mostly from graft donor cells, taken 360 days after TCRalphabeta/CD19-depleted stem cell transplant. The receptors stem from a male patient under 18 who had a stem cell transplant for acute lymphoblastic leukemia, so the T cells may come from the graft donor. CDR3s include the opening cysteine and the closing phenylalanine or tryptophan. A D gene is named only where the DNA matches it firmly. Where a row states a size, it is once, few, many or the class of an expanded clone; other rows omit it.

CDR3aa: CASSQVAGGPGGRELFF
CDR3nt: TGTGCCAGCAGCCAAGTAGCGGGAGGGCCCGGTGGCCGGGAGCTGTTTTTT
abundance: NA
d_gene: TRBD2
j_gene: TRBJ2-2
v_gene: TRBV3-1

CDR3aa: CASRTTGATSGNSYEQYF
CDR3nt: TGTGCCAGCAGAACTACAGGGGCGACTAGCGGGAACTCCTACGAGCAGTACTTC
abundance: few
d_gene: TRBD2
j_gene: TRBJ2-7
v_gene: TRBV5-5

CDR3aa: CASTRAGGPLQTQYF
CDR3nt: TGTGCCAGCACACGGGCGGGAGGGCCCTTGCAGACCCAGTACTTC
abundance: few
d_gene: TRBD2
j_gene: TRBJ2-5
v_gene: TRBV12-3/TRBV12-4

CDR3aa: CSAHSSGRYEQYF
CDR3nt: TGCAGTGCCCATTCTAGCGGGAGATACGAGCAGTACTTC
abundance: NA
d_gene: TRBD2
j_gene: TRBJ2-7
v_gene: TRBV20-1

CDR3aa: CSARLAGVITGELFF
CDR3nt: TGCAGTGCCAGATTAGCGGGAGTAATCACCGGGGAGCTGTTTTTT
abundance: NA
d_gene: TRBD2
j_gene: TRBJ2-2
v_gene: TRBV20-1

CDR3aa: CASSPVDWSKEQYF
CDR3nt: TGTGCCAGCAGTCCGGTGGACTGGAGTAAAGAGCAGTACTTC
abundance: NA
d_gene: NA
j_gene: TRBJ2-7
v_gene: TRBV27

CDR3aa: CASSLDSTSTEAFF
CDR3nt: TGCGCCAGCAGCTTGGACAGTACTTCCACTGAAGCTTTCTTT
abundance: few
d_gene: NA
j_gene: TRBJ1-1
v_gene: TRBV5-1

CDR3aa: CATQGAGEQFF
CDR3nt: TGTGCCACGCAGGGGGCTGGGGAGCAGTTCTTC
abundance: NA
d_gene: TRBD1
j_gene: TRBJ2-1
v_gene: TRBV24-1

CDR3aa: CATAGRVPPNEQFF
CDR3nt: TGCGCCACGGCCGGGCGGGTGCCCCCCAATGAGCAGTTCTTC
abundance: NA
d_gene: NA
j_gene: TRBJ2-1
v_gene: TRBV5-1

CDR3aa: CASSFPRGSGTYEQYF
CDR3nt: TGCGCCAGCAGCTTCCCGAGAGGTAGCGGGACTTACGAGCAGTACTTC
abundance: many
d_gene: TRBD2
j_gene: TRBJ2-7
v_gene: TRBV5-1

CDR3aa: CASSQGLADPFTDTQYF
CDR3nt: TGTGCCAGCAGTCAGGGACTAGCGGACCCGTTCACAGATACGCAGTATTTT
abundance: few
d_gene: TRBD2
j_gene: TRBJ2-3
v_gene: TRBV6-2/TRBV6-3

CDR3aa: CASSQDFTGVPSGNTIYF
CDR3nt: TGCGCCAGCAGCCAAGATTTTACAGGGGTTCCCTCTGGAAACACCATATATTTT
abundance: few
d_gene: TRBD1
j_gene: TRBJ1-3
v_gene: TRBV4-1

CDR3aa: CASSMLAGAYNEQFF
CDR3nt: TGTGCCAGTAGTATGTTAGCGGGGGCCTACAATGAGCAGTTCTTC
abundance: NA
d_gene: TRBD2
j_gene: TRBJ2-1
v_gene: TRBV19

CDR3aa: CASSQDEGGFSAGVNEQFF
CDR3nt: TGTGCCAGCAGCCAAGATGAGGGCGGCTTCTCAGCGGGGGTCAATGAGCAGTTCTTC
abundance: once
d_gene: TRBD2
j_gene: TRBJ2-1
v_gene: TRBV3-1

CDR3aa: CASSKGGRGKGETQYF
CDR3nt: TGTGCCAGCAGCAAAGGGGGGAGGGGGAAAGGAGAGACCCAGTACTTC
abundance: NA
d_gene: NA
j_gene: TRBJ2-5
v_gene: TRBV21-1

CDR3aa: CASSQESLAGGSTDTQYF
CDR3nt: TGTGCCAGCAGCCAAGAATCTCTAGCGGGAGGAAGCACAGATACGCAGTATTTT
abundance: few
d_gene: TRBD2
j_gene: TRBJ2-3
v_gene: TRBV3-1

CDR3aa: CASSYPTGLREQYF
CDR3nt: TGTGCCAGCAGCTACCCGACAGGGTTGAGGGAGCAGTACTTC
abundance: NA
d_gene: TRBD1
j_gene: TRBJ2-7
v_gene: TRBV11-2

CDR3aa: CASSFPGGGNTGELFF
CDR3nt: TGTGCCAGCAGTTTTCCGGGCGGGGGGAACACCGGGGAGCTGTTTTTT
abundance: few
d_gene: TRBD2
j_gene: TRBJ2-2
v_gene: TRBV12-3/TRBV12-4

CDR3aa: CATSENRETQYF
CDR3nt: TGTGCCACCAGCGAGAATCGGGAGACCCAGTACTTC
abundance: few
d_gene: NA
j_gene: TRBJ2-5
v_gene: TRBV15

CDR3aa: CSARGTVYNEQFF
CDR3nt: TGCAGTGCTAGGGGGACAGTATACAATGAGCAGTTCTTC
abundance: NA
d_gene: TRBD1
j_gene: TRBJ2-1
v_gene: TRBV20-1

CDR3aa: CASSIRPLTEQFF
CDR3nt: TGCGCCAGCAGCATACGACCTTTAACGGAGCAGTTCTTC
abundance: many
d_gene: NA
j_gene: TRBJ2-1
v_gene: TRBV5-1

CDR3aa: CASGPGAGKNAQYF
CDR3nt: TGCGCCAGCGGTCCAGGGGCAGGCAAAAACGCCCAGTATTTT
abundance: NA
d_gene: NA
j_gene: TRBJ2-3
v_gene: TRBV5-1

CDR3aa: CSVAGVSYEQYF
CDR3nt: TGCAGCGTTGCGGGGGTCTCCTACGAGCAGTACTTC
abundance: few
d_gene: NA
j_gene: TRBJ2-7
v_gene: TRBV29-1

CDR3aa: CSVGLAGIAKNIQYF
CDR3nt: TGCAGCGTTGGACTAGCGGGAATAGCCAAAAACATTCAGTACTTC
abundance: once
d_gene: TRBD2
j_gene: TRBJ2-4
v_gene: TRBV29-1

CDR3aa: CASARSLNEQFF
CDR3nt: TGCGCCAGCGCCCGGAGTCTGAATGAGCAGTTCTTC
abundance: few
d_gene: NA
j_gene: TRBJ2-1
v_gene: TRBV4-1